The 9 T cell receptor beta chains presented below share a single source sample, sequenced in a study of blood T cell repertoires in COVID-19 (dated by TCRdb to about 2020). Libraries were prepared through the immunoSEQ multiplex PCR assay. What TCRdb holds here is the immuneACCESS table cut down to in-frame rearrangements. Part of the clones is not present; checked against another copy, under half of the missing clones reflect an unresolved V gene, and the others are unexplained. The sample table lists roughly 160,000 clones, under 95% of them with a count of one. The ten largest clones represent around 2.1% of the sample. The specimen sequenced was peripheral blood. The source is a man between 18 and 29 years old with acute or convalescent COVID-19.

This clone was counted many times. The same CDR3 arises from other DNA sequences in this sample as well. This sequence joins TRBV5-1 and TRBJ2-3; 9 bases map to TRBD2. Germline CDR1 and CDR2: SGHRS and YFSETQ. V dropped 4 bases and J dropped 0; count of bases not matched to a gene: 3. This CDR3 comprises 15 residues. CDR3 coding DNA: TGCGCCAGCAGCCAGACTAGCGGTAGCACAGATACGCAGTATTTT. Its protein is CASSQTSGSTDTQYF.

V is TRBV3-1 (or the pseudogene TRBV3-2) and J is TRBJ2-1; D is perhaps TRBD1 (6 bases). The germline V gene has CDR1 LGHDT and CDR2 YNNKEL (reference sequence). The CDR3 sequence is 13 residues long. V lost 0 bases to trimming and J lost 13 bases, with 13 bases between them. CDR3 protein: CASSQDLKGVQFF. CDR3 DNA: TGTGCCAGCAGCCAAGATCTTAAGGGGGTACAGTTCTTC.

The rearrangement uses TRBV4-1 and TRBJ2-5; 7 bases align to TRBD1. The CDR3 is 14 residues long. After removal of 6 bases from V and 1 base from J, the junction contained 5 bases not matched to a gene. Germline V gives CDR1 MGHRA, CDR2 YSYEKL. The CDR3 DNA reads as TGCGCCAGCAGACCGACAGGGTCCCAAGAGACCCAGTACTTC. This translates into CASRPTGSQETQYF.

The genes are TRBV19 and TRBJ2-7; maybe TRBD1 (8 bases). The CDR3 sequence is 13 residues long. Per germline, CDR1 LNHDA and CDR2 SQIVND (reference sequence). V lost 7 bases and J lost 6, with 16 bases in between. CDR3 residues: CASTGQGGAEQYF. DNA of the CDR3: TGTGCCAGTACTGGACAGGGAGGGGCCGAGCAGTACTTC.

The chain links TRBV29-1 to TRBJ2-7; the match to TRBD2 covers 10 bases. This CDR3 spans 15 amino acids. CDR1 SQVTM and CDR2 ANQGSEA come from the germline V gene. Trimming removed 0 bases from V and 0 bases from J; junction bases left unmatched: 2. CDR3 DNA: TGCAGCGTTGAAGAGGGACTAGCGCACTCCTACGAGCAGTACTTC. Translating it yields CSVEEGLAHSYEQYF.

The chain employs TRBV7-8 and TRBJ2-7; 8 bases are shared with TRBD2. The V and J ends lost 5 bases and 3 bases, in that order; junction bases with no gene match: 9. Germline CDR1 and CDR2: SGHVS and FQNEAQ. This CDR3 comprises 15 residues. The CDR3 nucleotides are TGTGCCAGCAGCCCACGGGGGGGTCCAGGCTACGAGCAGTACTTC. Protein sequence: CASSPRGGPGYEQYF. Together with reference TRBV7-8 and TRBJ2-7, the CDR3 gives the full variable domain: GAGVSQSPRYKVAKRGQDVALRCDPISGHVSLFWYQQALGQGPEFLTYFQNEAQLDKSGLPSDRFFAERPEGSVSTLKIQRTQQEDSAVYLCASSPRGGPGYEQYFGPGTRLTVT.

The DNA for the CDR3 is TGTGCCAGCAGCTCAACCTTGGGACATGGCACTGAAGCTTTCTTT. It yields the protein CASSSTLGHGTEAFF. This sequence joins TRBV5-5 and TRBJ1-1; weak D call: TRBD1 (6 bases). This CDR3 spans 15 amino acids. Germline lookup yields CDR1 SGHKS and CDR2 YYEKEE (reference sequence). Trimming removed 3 bases from V and 4 bases from J, with 16 bases in between.

With respect to this clone: Other DNA sequences in the sample encode the same CDR3. V gene TRBV6-5 combines with J gene TRBJ1-2; TRBD1 is a possible D gene (5 bases). With 5 bases removed from V and 5 bases from J, the gap between germline ends came to 9 bases. Germline V gene lookup returns CDR1 MNHEY and CDR2 SVGAGI. The CDR3 extends over 12 amino acids. Here the CDR3 reads CASSNGGYGYTF. Here the CDR3 DNA reads TGTGCCAGCAGTAACGGGGGGTATGGCTACACCTTC.

The CDR3 nucleotides are TGTGCCACGGAGGGGGGGATGGACTATGGCTACACCTTC. Translation gives CATEGGMDYGYTF. The chain recombines TRBV6-5 with TRBJ1-2; TRBD1 is a possible D gene (6 bases). This CDR3 region has 13 residues. From germline, CDR1 is MNHEY and CDR2 SVGAGI. V was clipped by 10 bases and J by 3 bases, with 15 bases between them.